Below are 18 T cell receptor beta chains sequenced from a single sample in a study of a mutant IDH1 vaccine in newly diagnosed glioma. TCRdb keeps only in-frame clones here, not all; method: immunoSEQ multiplex PCR. The sample consists of about 65,000 clones, about 85% of them appearing once. Their recognized antigens are unknown. Specified time point: week 23, last vaccination. Each dose delivered 300 ug of mutant IDH1 20-mer peptide subcutaneously with imiquimod. Material: PBMCs, obtained from a glioma patient whose treatment included an IDH1 peptide vaccine. The source is a man aged 30-40 years with glioma.

V is TRBV14 and J is TRBJ2-1; D may be TRBD2 (6 bases). The V and J ends lost 3 bases and 0 bases respectively, with 12 bases between them. CDR1 and CDR2 from the germline V gene are SGHDN and FVKESK. The CDR3 sequence is 16 residues long. CDR3 sequence: CASSQLTGVSYNEQFF. CDR3 coding DNA: TGTGCCAGCAGCCAGCTCACGGGGGTCTCCTACAATGAGCAGTTCTTC.

This chain links TRBV5-6 with TRBJ2-7, with D possibly TRBD2 on 7 matching bases. The length of the CDR3 is 14 residues. V dropped 4 bases and J dropped 4 bases, with 15 bases sitting between them. CDR1 SGHDT and CDR2 YYEEEE come from the germline V gene. CDR3 loop: CASSRRGAGYEQYF. CDR3 DNA: TGTGCCAGCAGCCGCCGGGGGGCGGGATACGAGCAGTACTTC.

The rearrangement joins TRBV29-1 to TRBJ1-3; 9 bases agree with TRBD1. Germline assignment: CDR1 SQVTM and CDR2 ANQGSEA. Trimming removed 6 bases from V and 3 bases from J; junction bases left unmatched: 9. The CDR3 is made up of 15 amino acids. In nucleotides, the CDR3 is TGCAGCGTACCGGGACAGGGTTTGCTTGGAAACACCATATATTTT. Protein product: CSVPGQGLLGNTIYF.

The rearrangement links TRBV5-1 to TRBJ2-5; D is unclear. The DNA end is more similar to TRBJ2-7, so the J call may be wrong. CDR1 and CDR2 (germline): SGHRS, YFSETQ. CDR3 size: 16 residues. The CDR3 nucleotides read TGCGCCAGCAGCCTGTACTATCCTCCCCTCTCCTACGAGCAGTACTTC. This translates into CASSLYYPPLSYEQYF.

The V gene is TRBV7-9, the J gene TRBJ2-7; 7 positions agree with TRBD2. There are 16 residues in the CDR3. CDR1 SEHNR and CDR2 FQNEAQ come from the germline V gene (reference sequence). V was clipped by 0 bases and J by 2 bases; unmatched bases: 7. The CDR3 loop is CASSLARETSTYEQYF. CDR3 DNA sequence: TGTGCCAGCAGCTTAGCGCGGGAGACAAGCACCTACGAGCAGTACTTC.

CDR3 region: CASSLGQQGIYSNQPQHF. The CDR3 DNA follows: TGTGCCAGCAGCTTGGGGCAACAGGGGATTTATAGCAATCAGCCCCAGCATTTT. The rearrangement uses TRBV5-5 and TRBJ1-5, with TRBD1 matching 7 bases. There are 18 residues in the CDR3. V shed 0 bases, J shed 0 bases, and the junction held 9 bases outside the gene matches. The germline V gene encodes CDR1 SGHKS and CDR2 YYEKEE (reference sequence).

The chain joins TRBV6-6 to TRBJ1-2, with D perhaps TRBD1 (6 bases). Trimming removed 2 bases from V and 4 bases from J, with 11 bases in between. Germline CDR1 is MNHNY and CDR2 is SVGAGI (reference sequence). This CDR3 comprises 14 residues. The CDR3 nucleotides read TGTGCCAGCAGTTACCCGACAGGAAGCTATGGCTACACCTTC. Translated: CASSYPTGSYGYTF.

This clone was recorded once. The chain has TRBV19 and TRBJ1-4, with TRBD1 as a possible D gene (6 bases). With 4 bases removed from V and 7 bases from J, the gap between germline ends came to 10 bases. This CDR3 has 13 amino acids. CDR1 LNHDA and CDR2 SQIVND come from the germline V gene (reference sequence). The CDR3 DNA sequence: TGTGCCAGTAGTACACCAGGGGTTGAAAAACTGTTTTTT. Translation gives CASSTPGVEKLFF.

The V and J genes are TRBV6-6 and TRBJ1-3; no firm D call. In germline, CDR1 is MNHNY, CDR2 SVGAGI (reference sequence). The CDR3 runs 13 residues. Trimming stripped 10 bases from V and 0 bases from J, with 10 bases between. CDR3 region: CATLRFSGNTIYF. The DNA of the CDR3 is TGTGCCACCCTACGCTTCTCTGGAAACACCATATATTTT.

This clone was recorded a few times. The rearrangement joins TRBV29-1 to TRBJ1-1; the D gene is possibly TRBD1 (5 bases). This CDR3 spans 11 amino acids. CDR1 and CDR2 (germline): SQVTM, ANQGSEA. The germline V and J ends were trimmed by 6 bases and 8 bases, with 13 bases remaining between them. The CDR3 region is CSVSREVEAFF. The CDR3 coding sequence is TGCAGCGTGTCCAGGGAGGTGGAAGCTTTCTTT.

This clone was picked up one time. This chain uses TRBV27 with TRBJ2-2, with 8 bases aligning to TRBD2. This CDR3 comprises 15 residues. Germline assignment: CDR1 MNHEY and CDR2 SMNVEV (reference sequence). J lost 7 bases, V lost 6 bases, and 10 bases had no gene match. The CDR3 spells CASSSGTRFVGELFF. The CDR3 DNA is TGTGCCAGCAGCAGCGGGACTAGGTTCGTCGGGGAGCTGTTTTTT.

This clone was picked up one time. The V call is TRBV6-5, the J call TRBJ1-5; perhaps TRBD1 as D (6 bases). Germline V gene data show CDR1 as MNHEY and CDR2 as SVGAGI. The CDR3 runs 15 residues. Trimming removed 6 bases from V and 3 bases from J, with 15 bases in between. This CDR3 is CASRPTRDNNQPQHF. In DNA, the CDR3 is TGTGCCAGCAGACCCACCCGGGACAACAATCAGCCCCAGCATTTT.

This clone has just one count. The chain uses TRBV4-1 and TRBJ2-2; tentatively, D is TRBD1 or TRBD2 (6 bases each). The germline V and J ends were trimmed by 1 base and 3 bases, with 15 bases remaining between them. Germline V gene lookup returns CDR1 MGHRA and CDR2 YSYEKL. The CDR3 totals 17 residues. The CDR3, as DNA: TGCGCCAGCAGCCAAGGGGGGCGCGGCGGGGACACCGGGGAGCTGTTTTTT. Its protein is CASSQGGRGGDTGELFF.

V is TRBV5-4 and J is TRBJ2-7; no clear D gene. Germline-derived CDR1 and CDR2 are SGHNT and YYREEE (reference sequence). This CDR3 spans 14 amino acids. V lost 0 bases, J lost 2 bases, and 9 bases lay in between. The CDR3 DNA follows: TGTGCCAGCAGCTTGGGGGGTTTAACCTACGAGCAGTACTTC. It encodes CASSLGGLTYEQYF.

The chain employs TRBV7-9 and TRBJ1-3, with D possibly matching TRBD1 (6 bases). V gave up 1 base and J gave up 3 bases, with 10 bases separating them. CDR3 length equals 15 residues. Per germline, CDR1 SEHNR and CDR2 FQNEAQ (reference sequence). CDR3 DNA sequence: TGTGCCAGCAGCTTAGTCAGGGGAGGTGGAAACACCATATATTTT. This translates into CASSLVRGGGNTIYF.

The chain recombines TRBV18 with TRBJ1-2, with TRBD1 identical over 7 bases. Germline V gene sequence: CDR1 KGHSH, CDR2 LQKENI. The trim removed 3 bases at V and 4 bases at J, leaving 5 bases unmatched. There are 14 residues in the CDR3. The CDR3: CASSPDRERYGYTF. The CDR3, as DNA: TGTGCCAGCTCACCTGACAGGGAGCGCTATGGCTACACCTTC.

V is TRBV7-8 and J is TRBJ1-2; TRBD1 aligns across 7 bases. The CDR3 runs 15 residues. Germline V CDR1 and CDR2: SGHVS, FQNEAQ. The V gene end was trimmed by 3 bases and the J gene end by 3 bases; junction bases not matched to a gene: 7. The chain's CDR3 is CASSLPRDSHYGYTF. The DNA of the CDR3 is TGTGCCAGCAGCTTGCCAAGGGACAGTCACTATGGCTACACCTTC.

This chain joins TRBV2 and TRBJ1-2, with D unclear. Germline V gives CDR1 SNHLY, CDR2 FYNNEI. The CDR3 is 11 amino acids. The germline V and J ends were trimmed by 7 bases and 1 base, with 4 bases remaining between them. CDR3 sequence: CASTLNYGYTF. CDR3 coding DNA: TGTGCCAGCACGCTTAACTATGGCTACACCTTC.